This TCR beta chain is from a study of cytomegalovirus exposure and HLA in healthy donors. This PCR relied on a set of 60 Vbeta primers and 13 Jbeta primers. Here immunoSEQ multiplex PCR was the method, and the copy in TCRdb shows in-frame clones only, minus some. The data show 140,000 or so clones, roughly 76% seen once. The study's findings and limits: Cytomegalovirus status was reportedly diagnosed by the classifier with high sensitivity and specificity.

Germline V lookup: CDR1 SGHRS, CDR2 YFSETQ. Trimming took 6 bases from V and 5 from J, leaving 14 bases between them. This CDR3 spans 13 amino acids. Comments on this clone: Its target is unknown.

This rearrangement joins TRBV5-1 to TRBJ1-1, with D perhaps matching TRBD1 (5 bases). Specimen: PBMCs. The TCR comes from a woman in her twenties or thirties in good health and CMV-seronegative. The CDR3: CASILRGGTEAFF. CDR3 DNA sequence: TGCGCCAGCATCCTGCGGGGCGGGACTGAAGCTTTCTTT. The full variable domain, completed using reference TRBV5-1 and TRBJ1-1, is KAGVTQTPRYLIKTRGQQVTLSCSPISGHRSVSWYQQTPGQGLQFLFEYFSETQRNKGNFPGRFSGRQFSNSRSEMNVSTLELGDSALYLCASILRGGTEAFFGQGTRLTVV.